This TCR beta chain was recorded in a study of T-cell reconstitution after alpha-beta-depleted transplantation in children. General observations from the study: Some patients owed their high day-60 TCRbeta diversity to surviving recipient T cells and thymic progenitors. Alpha-beta T cells about two months after transplant reportedly derived from several hundred expanded graft clones.

TCRbeta library construction was performed incorporating unique molecular identifiers. TCRdb analysed the PCR reads with MiXCR anew, one entry per CDR3 protein. The repertoire includes 80,000 to 100,000 distinct CDR3 sequences, 23% of them detected once, and about a fifth sits in the top ten. In this sample, this clonotype turned up many times. Its antigen is not known. The CDR3 is 14 residues long. With V trimmed by 5 bases and J by 5 bases, 8 bases remained unmatched. The sample in question was PBMCs, obtained before TCRalphabeta/CD19-depleted stem cell transplant. The rearrangement links TRBV12-3 or TRBV12-4 to TRBJ2-5; 7 nucleotides line up with TRBD1. This clonotype was sampled from a boy younger than 10 with acute lymphoblastic leukemia, due to receive a stem cell transplant. The CDR3 protein is CASSLDRERETQYF. CDR3 DNA sequence: TGTGCCAGCAGTCTCGACAGGGAGAGGGAGACCCAGTACTTC.